The clone carrying this TCR beta chain was counted at least ten times. This record comes from a study of neurological immune-mediated disorders. Time point described: longitudinal time-point 2. Every sequencing run produced over 170 million TCR-beta sequences, and the sequences from any one run covered 15-18 subjects. TCRdb fed the 5' RACE reads into MiXCR, producing one record per CDR3 protein. The table lists roughly 80,000 distinct CDR3 sequences, 5.5% to 6.5% of them singletons. V was clipped by 3 bases and J by 10 bases, with 12 bases between them. Per germline, CDR1 SEHNR and CDR2 FQNEAQ (reference sequence). The CDR3 length is 12 residues.

Material: PBMCs. This receptor was obtained from a woman aged 55-70 years with multiple sclerosis. The genes are TRBV7-9 and TRBJ1-1; D may be TRBD1 (6 bases). In DNA, the CDR3 is TGTGCCAGCAGCTTCTCGAAGGGGGGAGCTTTCTTT. Its translation: CASSFSKGGAFF. Supplemented by reference TRBV7-9 and TRBJ1-1, the full variable domain reads DTGVSQNPRHKITKRGQNVTFRCDPISEHNRLYWYRQTLGQGPEFLTYFQNEAQLEKSRLLSDRFSAERPKGSFSTLEIQRTEQGDSAMYLCASSFSKGGAFFGQGTRLTVV.